The entry below gives a single TCR beta chain sequence along with its context. What it recognizes is unknown. The data stem from a study of cytomegalovirus exposure and HLA in healthy donors. Findings and caveats of the study: An analysis that came later showed most CMV-associated TCR beta chains appearing HLA-restricted. Rarity held for most TCR sequences, but there were some public TCRs that occurred in many donors.

PCR employed 60 Vbeta and 13 Jbeta primers. Some clones are missing from TCRdb's copy, which holds only in-frame ones; the method was immunoSEQ multiplex PCR. The sample gives roughly 86,000 clones, over 75% of which show up once; less than 9.5% is in the top ten. Donors showed nominal health when sampled, although they likely had unrecorded immune exposures. Losses at the gene ends were 4 bases for V and 2 bases for J; bases not matched to a gene: 7. The germline V gene encodes CDR1 MNHEY and CDR2 SVGAGI. This CDR3 has 15 residues. The clonotype originates from a man aged 45-65 years in good health and CMV-seropositive. The sample taken for sequencing was PBMCs. The chain has TRBV6-5 and TRBJ1-1, with 7 positions matching TRBD1. The CDR3 sequence is CASSSPGTVNTEAFF. The CDR3 nucleotides are TGTGCCAGCAGTTCCCCCGGGACAGTTAACACTGAAGCTTTCTTT.